The present T cell receptor beta chain was sequenced within a study of blood T cell repertoires in COVID-19. Overall study: PBMCs, B-cell-depleted T cells, or T cells were the source of the cDNA or gDNA that made up the material.

Ages ranged from roughly 18 to 95 years, with residence in around 24 US areas. Resolution of symptoms, clearance, or two negative PCRs was present in recovered Cohort 3 donors. The protocol was immunoSEQ multiplex PCR, while the TCRdb copy is restricted to in-frame clones and leaves out a portion. Here the sample spans 350,000 to 400,000 clones, roughly 91% being singletons. The CDR3 runs to 13 residues. From germline, CDR1 is SGDLS and CDR2 YYNGEE. V shed 4 bases and J shed 5 bases, with 12 bases lying between them. The TCR sequence derives from a woman in her twenties or thirties who had recovered from COVID-19. The material sequenced was PBMCs or T cells enriched from blood (not recorded which). The gene calls are TRBV9 and TRBJ2-5; D might be TRBD1 (6 bases). CDR3 coding DNA: TGTGCCAGCAGCAGTGGGGGCCAGGAGACCCAGTACTTC. Encoded protein: CASSSGGQETQYF.